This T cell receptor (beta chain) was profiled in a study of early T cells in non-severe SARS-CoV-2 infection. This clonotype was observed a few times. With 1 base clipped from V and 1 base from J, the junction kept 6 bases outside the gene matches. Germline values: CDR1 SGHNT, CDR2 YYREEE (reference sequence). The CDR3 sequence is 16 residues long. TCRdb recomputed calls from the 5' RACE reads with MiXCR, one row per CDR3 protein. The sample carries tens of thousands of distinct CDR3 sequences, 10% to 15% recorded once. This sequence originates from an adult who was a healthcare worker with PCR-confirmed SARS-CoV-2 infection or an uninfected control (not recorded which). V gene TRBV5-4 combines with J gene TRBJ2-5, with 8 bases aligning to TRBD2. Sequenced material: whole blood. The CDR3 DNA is TGTGCCAGCAGCTTGCCGCGCGGGGGGTCCCAAGAGACCCAGTACTTC. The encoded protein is CASSLPRGGSQETQYF.